The T cell receptor beta chain under discussion was sequenced for a study of T-cell memory formation after mild COVID-19. As regards this clonotype: Its target is not known. One end of the junction is discordant with germline, which a read error may explain.

The CDR3 consists of 14 residues. Per the germline V gene, CDR1 is SGHTA and CDR2 is FQGNSA. Constant-segment-primed 5'RACE gave TCR alpha and TCR beta cDNA libraries with sample barcodes and UMIs. TCRdb redid the calling of the 5' RACE reads with MiXCR, one entry per CDR3 protein. Of 280,000 or so distinct CDR3 sequences in the sample, approximately 7.6% are singletons; the top ten hold 20% to 25%. General study points: The CD4+ clones that contracted clustered mainly within CM and EM, and the CD8+ clones concentrated in EMRA.

J is TRBJ2-5 and V is TRBV7-2, with D possibly TRBD1 on 6 matching bases. The receptor was isolated from a man between 18 and 29 years old who had mild COVID-19 (a few samples of this study predate the infection). Cell type and time point are not known. Sequenced input: PBMCs or a T cell subset sorted from them (not recorded which). CDR3 loop: CASSLWDNQETQYF. As DNA, the CDR3 is TGTGCCAGCAGCTTATGGGACAACCAAGAAACCCAGTACTTC.